This T cell receptor beta chain was recorded in a study of OX40 agonist ivuxolimab in advanced cancers. Libraries were prepared by immunoSEQ multiplex PCR; TCRdb keeps only in-frame clonotypes and omits some of them. The sample shows 25,000 to 35,000 clones, roughly 90% of them seen only once. Germline V CDR1 and CDR2: ENHRY, SYGVKD. The CDR3 has 15 amino acids. With V trimmed by 0 bases and J by 5 bases, 6 bases remained unmatched. The origin of this receptor is an adult with an advanced solid tumor such as melanoma, head and neck, liver or kidney cancer. This sample comprised CD4+ or CD8+ T cells sorted from blood, obtained in a trial of the OX40 agonist ivuxolimab. This chain connects TRBV10-3 to TRBJ2-5; 7 nucleotides agree with TRBD1. In DNA form, the CDR3 reads TGTGCCATCAGTGAGTCGACAGGGCCCCTTGAGACCCAGTACTTC. Amino acids: CAISESTGPLETQYF.